Listed here are 27 T cell receptor beta chains from one sample, sequenced in a study of blood T cell repertoires in COVID-19. Sequenced by immunoSEQ multiplex PCR; TCRdb stores in-frame clones only, minus some. The data show fewer than 55,000 clones, with around 81% seen just once and around 6.6% held by the top ten. The specimen was peripheral blood. These receptors all stem from a man between 65 and 79 years old with active COVID-19.

This chain joins TRBV4-1 and TRBJ1-3; the D gene is possibly TRBD1 (5 bases). Per germline, CDR1 MGHRA and CDR2 YSYEKL. The CDR3 is 14 residues long. Trimming cost V 3 bases and J 4 bases, with 10 bases left between them. The DNA for the CDR3 is TGCGCCAGCAGCCAGCAGACAGACGGAAACACCATATATTTT. It encodes CASSQQTDGNTIYF.

This chain joins TRBV5-1 and TRBJ2-2, with TRBD1 as a possible D gene (6 bases). The length of the CDR3 is 15 residues. Trimming shortened V by 2 bases and J by 0 bases, and 8 bases separated the two germline ends. Germline-derived CDR1 and CDR2 are SGHRS and YFSETQ. The CDR3 coding sequence is TGCGCCAGCAGCTTTTGGGACACGAACACCGGGGAGCTGTTTTTT. Translating gives CASSFWDTNTGELFF. Using reference TRBV5-1 and TRBJ2-2 for the parts outside the CDR3, the full variable domain is KAGVTQTPRYLIKTRGQQVTLSCSPISGHRSVSWYQQTPGQGLQFLFEYFSETQRNKGNFPGRFSGRQFSNSRSEMNVSTLELGDSALYLCASSFWDTNTGELFFGEGSRLTVL.

The chain uses TRBV5-1 and TRBJ1-1; a possible D gene is TRBD1 (6 bases). CDR3 length: 13 residues. Germline lookup yields CDR1 SGHRS and CDR2 YFSETQ. V was clipped by 6 bases and J by 1 base, with 10 bases between them. The CDR3 loop reads CASTGQRNTEAFF. In DNA form, the CDR3 reads TGCGCCAGCACCGGACAGCGGAACACTGAAGCTTTCTTT.

The chain combines TRBV5-6 with TRBJ2-4, with no clear D. Germline V gives CDR1 SGHDT, CDR2 YYEEEE. This CDR3 is 14 amino acids long. V was clipped by 0 bases and J by 8 bases, with 12 bases between them. DNA of the CDR3: TGTGCCAGCAGCTTGGCCCACGTGGTAGACATTCAGTACTTC. As protein: CASSLAHVVDIQYF.

The gene calls are TRBV30 and TRBJ1-4; 7 nucleotides match TRBD1. Germline-derived CDR1 and CDR2 are GTSNPN and SVGIG (reference sequence). After removal of 2 bases from V and 0 bases from J, the junction contained 3 bases not matched to a gene. CDR3 length equals 15 residues. CDR3 protein: CAWSPGTATNEKLFF. In DNA, the CDR3 is TGTGCCTGGAGTCCTGGGACAGCAACTAATGAAAAACTGTTTTTT. The full variable domain, completed using reference TRBV30 and TRBJ1-4, is SQTIHQWPATLVQPVGSPLSLECTVEGTSNPNLYWYRQAAGRGLQLLFYSVGIGQISSEVPQNLSASRPQDRQFILSSKKLLLSDSGFYLCAWSPGTATNEKLFFGSGTQLSVL.

The V and J genes are TRBV9 and TRBJ1-2, with a weak D call TRBD1 (6 bases). The CDR3 has 14 amino acids. CDR1 and CDR2 from the germline V gene are SGDLS and YYNGEE. Between the trimmed V and J ends, which lost 0 bases and 7 bases, there was a span of 13 bases. CDR3 nucleotide sequence: TGTGCCAGCAGCGTAGATGGGGGCAAATCTGGCTACACCTTC. Translation gives CASSVDGGKSGYTF.

The chain carries TRBV5-4 and TRBJ1-2; D gene ambiguous. Germline CDR1 SGHNT, CDR2 YYREEE (reference sequence). V was trimmed by 0 bases and J by 4 bases, leaving 13 bases between them. This CDR3 comprises 15 residues. Here the CDR3 reads CASSLAPGTGYGYTF. CDR3 coding DNA: TGTGCCAGCAGCTTGGCTCCGGGAACCGGCTATGGCTACACCTTC.

The rearrangement joins TRBV18 to TRBJ2-1, with D perhaps TRBD1 (6 bases). The germline V and J ends were trimmed by 6 bases and 1 base, with 7 bases remaining between them. Germline V gene data show CDR1 as KGHSH and CDR2 as LQKENI. This CDR3 region has 13 residues. DNA of the CDR3: TGTGCCAGCTCTCAGGGGTCCTACAATGAGCAGTTCTTC. Translating it yields CASSQGSYNEQFF. Full variable domain (remainder filled in from reference TRBV18 and TRBJ2-1): NAGVMQNPRHLVRRRGQEARLRCSPMKGHSHVYWYRQLPEEGLKFMVYLQKENIIDESGMPKERFSAEFPKEGPSILRIQQVVRGDSAAYFCASSQGSYNEQFFGPGTRLTVL.

The chain's CDR3 is CASSLGEGVGYGYTF. The CDR3 DNA reads as TGTGCCAGCAGCTTAGGGGAAGGGGTCGGCTATGGCTACACCTTC. V is TRBV7-9 and J is TRBJ1-2, with D perhaps TRBD1 (5 bases). The CDR3 is 15 amino acids. V was trimmed by 1 base and J by 4 bases, leaving 13 bases between them. Germline V gene data show CDR1 as SEHNR and CDR2 as FQNEAQ (reference sequence).

The chain is built from TRBV15 and TRBJ1-3; the D is unclear. Germline V gene sequence: CDR1 LNHNV, CDR2 YYDKDF (reference sequence). The length of the CDR3 is 12 residues. Trimming cost V 4 bases and J 5 bases, with 6 bases left between them. The CDR3, as DNA: TGTGCCACCAGCACGCGGAGAAACACCATATATTTT. This codes for CATSTRRNTIYF.

This chain uses TRBV5-1 with TRBJ2-3, with D perhaps matching TRBD1 (6 bases). The V gene's germline CDR1 is SGHRS and CDR2 YFSETQ. This CDR3 has 16 amino acids. Trimming shortened V by 3 bases and J by 0 bases, and 14 bases separated the two germline ends. The CDR3 DNA is TGCGCCAGCAGCTCATGGGGGACAATGAGCACAGATACGCAGTATTTT. Translated, it gives CASSSWGTMSTDTQYF.

This clone has just one count. V usage is TRBV4-3 and J usage is TRBJ2-2, with a weak D call TRBD2 (6 bases). The CDR3 totals 16 residues. CDR1 and CDR2 (germline): LGHNA, YSLEER. V lost 0 bases, J lost 4 bases, and 12 bases lay in between. The CDR3 bases are TGCGCCAGCAGCCAAGAAGGCGGGACCGGCACCGGGGAGCTGTTTTTT. This translates into CASSQEGGTGTGELFF.

Written as DNA, the CDR3 is TGTGCCAGCAGTGAATCGTACAGGGGGCTGGCCAAAAACATTCAGTACTTC. The encoded protein is CASSESYRGLAKNIQYF. The chain links TRBV25-1 to TRBJ2-4; TRBD1 agrees at 9 bases. The junction had 5 bases not matched to a gene; V was cut back by 1 base and J by 1 base. The CDR3 contains 17 residues. Germline V lookup: CDR1 MGHDK, CDR2 SYGVNS.

This clone was seen only a few times. V gene TRBV29-1 combines with J gene TRBJ2-7, with 8 bases aligning to TRBD1. V gave up 3 bases and J gave up 3 bases; unmatched junction bases: 7. Germline-derived CDR1 and CDR2 are SQVTM and ANQGSEA. The CDR3 loop spans 14 amino acids. CDR3 sequence: CSVEGPGGGYEQYF. The CDR3 DNA reads as TGCAGCGTTGAGGGGCCAGGGGGCGGCTACGAGCAGTACTTC.

On this clone: The limits of the CDR3 on the DNA are not certain, so only TCRdb's listed CDR3 is given. The chain uses TRBV7-2 and TRBJ1-4; TRBD1, the D gene given by the table, was not confirmed from the DNA. Germline loops: CDR1 SGHTA, CDR2 FQGNSA. With termini counted, the CDR3 has 16 amino acids. The CDR3 spells CASSLASGQGNEKLFF.

V is TRBV4-1 and J is TRBJ2-2; weak D call: TRBD1 (6 bases). The CDR3 totals 16 residues. With 1 base removed from V and 6 bases from J, the gap between germline ends came to 15 bases. Germline-derived CDR1 and CDR2 are MGHRA and YSYEKL. The CDR3 sequence: CASSQGRRQVAGELFF. The CDR3 region has the DNA TGCGCCAGCAGCCAAGGACGGAGACAGGTGGCCGGGGAGCTGTTTTTT.

This chain connects TRBV7-2 to TRBJ2-1; 11 nucleotides align to TRBD2. The CDR3 spans 13 residues. After removal of 5 bases from V and 12 bases from J, the junction contained 6 bases not matched to a gene. The germline V gene has CDR1 SGHTA and CDR2 FQGNSA. The CDR3 here is CASSPGTSGVQFF. In nucleotides, the CDR3 is TGTGCCAGCAGCCCCGGGACTAGCGGTGTGCAGTTCTTC.

The rearrangement uses TRBV27 and TRBJ1-5, with 7 bases lining up with TRBD1. Germline CDR1 reads MNHEY; CDR2 reads SMNVEV (reference sequence). V lost 3 bases to trimming and J lost 6 bases; unmatched junction nucleotides: 8. The CDR3 runs 15 residues. This chain's CDR3 is CASSFISGGGQPQHF. For the CDR3, the DNA is TGTGCCAGCAGTTTCATTTCAGGGGGAGGTCAGCCCCAGCATTTT.

A single count supports this clone. V is TRBV9 and J is TRBJ2-7; D is possibly TRBD1 (5 bases). V lost 1 base to trimming and J lost 0 bases, with 11 bases between them. This CDR3 is 15 amino acids long. In germline, CDR1 is SGDLS, CDR2 YYNGEE. CDR3 residues: CASSVFPDSSYEQYF. CDR3 nucleotides: TGTGCCAGCAGCGTATTCCCAGACAGCTCCTACGAGCAGTACTTC.

This chain joins TRBV5-1 and TRBJ2-7; D not certain. V was cut by 0 bases and J by 0 bases, with 10 bases left in between. There are 15 residues in the CDR3. Germline assignment: CDR1 SGHRS and CDR2 YFSETQ. The CDR3, as DNA: TGCGCCAGCAGCTTGGCCGGTAGCCCCTCCTACGAGCAGTACTTC. Its translation: CASSLAGSPSYEQYF.

This clone was detected only a few times. CDR3 sequence reads: CASSPIPPDRRNTEAFF. The CDR3 DNA is TGTGCCAGCAGCCCCATTCCCCCAGACCGGAGGAACACTGAAGCTTTCTTT. The chain uses TRBV7-9 and TRBJ1-1; no firm D call. The CDR3 runs 17 residues. Trimming removed 5 bases at V and 1 base at J, with 20 bases between. CDR1 and CDR2 (germline): SEHNR, FQNEAQ (reference sequence).

The chain employs TRBV15 and TRBJ2-2; TRBD1 matches at 7 bases. The CDR3 contains 15 residues. CDR1 is LNHNV, CDR2 YYDKDF, per germline (reference sequence). Unmatched junction bases numbered 4, after V lost 2 bases and J lost 4 bases. CDR3 in DNA: TGTGCCACCAGCAGAAGGGACAGTAGCACCGGGGAGCTGTTTTTT. Its protein product is CATSRRDSSTGELFF.

The V and J genes are TRBV7-3 and TRBJ1-4; 7 bases align to TRBD1. V shed 3 bases, J shed 14 bases, and the junction held 9 bases outside the gene matches. The CDR3 is 13 residues long. The germline CDR1 and CDR2 sequences are SGHTA and FQGTGA. The CDR3 loop reads CASSLSVDRALFF. DNA of the CDR3: TGTGCCAGCAGCTTGTCCGTCGACAGGGCCCTGTTTTTT.

This clone was counted a few times. The chain links TRBV4-1 to TRBJ1-6; perhaps TRBD1 as D (5 bases). Trimming left V 0 bases short and J 9 bases short, with 15 bases between. Per germline, CDR1 MGHRA and CDR2 YSYEKL. CDR3 size: 16 residues. CDR3 region: CASSQDGAVESSPLHF. The DNA of the CDR3 is TGCGCCAGCAGCCAAGATGGGGCGGTGGAGAGTTCACCCCTCCACTTT.

The rearrangement uses TRBV10-3 and TRBJ1-1, with D maybe TRBD1 (6 bases). CDR1 and CDR2 (germline): ENHRY, SYGVKD. The CDR3 contains 14 residues. With 7 bases removed from V and 5 bases from J, the gap between germline ends came to 17 bases. For the CDR3, the DNA is TGTGCCATCACCTCGTCGACAGGAAGGACTGAAGCTTTCTTT. As protein: CAITSSTGRTEAFF.

The rearrangement links TRBV7-2 to TRBJ2-1; 8 bases match TRBD1. The junction had 6 bases not matched to a gene; V was cut back by 2 bases and J by 9 bases. Germline V gene data show CDR1 as SGHTA and CDR2 as FQGNSA. This CDR3 is built from 14 residues. In DNA form, the CDR3 reads TGTGCCAGCAGCTTATACAGGGGGTATGGTGAGCAGTTCTTC. Amino acid sequence: CASSLYRGYGEQFF.

V is TRBV7-2 and J is TRBJ2-7; the D is unclear. Per germline, CDR1 SGHTA and CDR2 FQGNSA. Trimming took off 5 bases at V and 3 bases at J, with 8 bases between the two ends. This CDR3 is built from 12 residues. The CDR3 DNA reads TGTGCCAGCAGCCTGCTAGACTACGAGCAGTACTTC. It yields the protein CASSLLDYEQYF. The full variable domain, with the rest looked up from reference TRBV7-2 and TRBJ2-7, is GAGVSQSPSNKVTEKGKDVELRCDPISGHTALYWYRQSLGQGLEFLIYFQGNSAPDKSGLPSDRFSAERTGGSVSTLTIQRTQQEDSAVYLCASSLLDYEQYFGPGTRLTVT.